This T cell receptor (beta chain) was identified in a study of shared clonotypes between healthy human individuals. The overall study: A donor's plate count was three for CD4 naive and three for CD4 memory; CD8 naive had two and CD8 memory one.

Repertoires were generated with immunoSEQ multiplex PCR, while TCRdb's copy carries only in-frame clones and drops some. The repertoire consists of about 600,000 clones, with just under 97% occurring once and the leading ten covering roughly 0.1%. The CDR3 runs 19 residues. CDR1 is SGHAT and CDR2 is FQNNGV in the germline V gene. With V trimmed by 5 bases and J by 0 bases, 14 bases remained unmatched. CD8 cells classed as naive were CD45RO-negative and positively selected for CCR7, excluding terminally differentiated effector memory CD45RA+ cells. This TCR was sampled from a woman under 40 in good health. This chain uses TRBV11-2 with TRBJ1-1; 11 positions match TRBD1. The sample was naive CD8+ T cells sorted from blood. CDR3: CASSPQDRGQMNMNTEAFF. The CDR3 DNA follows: TGTGCCAGCAGCCCGCAGGACAGGGGGCAGATGAATATGAACACTGAAGCTTTCTTT.